A single sample gave rise to the 15 T cell receptor beta chains below, sequenced in a study of blood T cell repertoires in COVID-19. Profiled with immunoSEQ multiplex PCR; TCRdb holds only in-frame clones, not every one. The data show 120,000 or so clones, roughly 80% seen once. The sequenced material came from peripheral blood. The receptors were sampled from an older man with acute or convalescent COVID-19.

This chain uses TRBV18 with TRBJ1-2; D perhaps matches TRBD1 (5 bases). V dropped 9 bases and J dropped 7 bases, with 15 bases sitting between them. In germline, CDR1 is KGHSH, CDR2 LQKENI. This CDR3 is built from 12 residues. CDR3 loop: CASSDRDSGYTF. In nucleotides, the CDR3 is TGTGCCAGTTCCGACCGGGACTCTGGCTACACCTTC.

This chain joins TRBV19 and TRBJ1-1; 8 positions match TRBD1. The CDR3 extends over 14 amino acids. Unmatched junction bases numbered 2, after V lost 4 bases and J lost 1 base. Looked up from germline, CDR1 is LNHDA and CDR2 is SQIVND (reference sequence). The CDR3 DNA follows: TGTGCCAGTAGTAGTGGACAGGGGAACACTGAAGCTTTCTTT. Its protein product is CASSSGQGNTEAFF.

The CDR3 sequence is CASSPGPRVADTQYF. In nucleotides, the CDR3 is TGTGCCAGCAGCCCCGGTCCCAGGGTCGCAGATACGCAGTATTTT. The chain has TRBV12-1 and TRBJ2-3; the D call in the table, TRBD1, was not verified against the DNA. TRBV12-1 is listed as a pseudogene. The CDR3 runs to 15 residues.

V and J are TRBV2 and TRBJ2-5, with D perhaps TRBD1 (6 bases). V lost 6 bases to trimming and J lost 3 bases, with 11 bases between them. CDR3 size: 13 residues. Germline V gene lookup returns CDR1 SNHLY and CDR2 FYNNEI. In DNA form, the CDR3 reads TGTGCCAGCAGGATCTGGACAGAAGAGACCCAGTACTTC. Protein product: CASRIWTEETQYF.

The table lists this clone with a count of one. V and J are TRBV7-9 and TRBJ2-5; 8 bases are shared with TRBD1. Germline V gene lookup returns CDR1 SEHNR and CDR2 FQNEAQ (reference sequence). This CDR3 is built from 14 residues. Trimming at V came to 5 bases and at J to 5 bases, leaving 7 bases not matched to a gene. This chain's CDR3 is CASSPDRGSETQYF. CDR3 DNA: TGTGCCAGCAGCCCCGACAGGGGATCGGAGACCCAGTACTTC.

The chain combines TRBV15 with TRBJ2-2; D possibly corresponds to TRBD1 (5 bases). The ends were cut back, 1 base at V and 11 bases at J, with 5 bases in the middle. Germline V lookup: CDR1 LNHNV, CDR2 YYDKDF (reference sequence). The CDR3 spans 11 residues. The DNA for the CDR3 is TGTGCCACCAGCAGAGGGGGCGAGCTGTTTTTT. Its translation is CATSRGGELFF.

The chain couples TRBV19 to TRBJ1-3, with 12 positions matching TRBD1. CDR1 is LNHDA and CDR2 is SQIVND in the germline V gene (reference sequence). Trimming removed 4 bases from V and 0 bases from J; junction bases left unmatched: 13. This CDR3 spans 20 amino acids. CDR3 sequence: CASSRLRDRGLNRSGNTIYF. The CDR3 DNA reads TGTGCCAGTAGTAGACTCCGGGACAGGGGGCTTAACCGCTCTGGAAACACCATATATTTT.

CDR3 in amino acids: CASSISGTNYGYTF. The CDR3, as DNA: TGTGCCAGTAGTATATCCGGGACAAACTATGGCTACACCTTC. V gene TRBV19 combines with J gene TRBJ1-2; possibly TRBD1 for D (6 bases). The CDR3 totals 14 residues. CDR1 is LNHDA and CDR2 is SQIVND in the germline V gene (reference sequence). V lost 2 bases to trimming and J lost 2 bases, with 9 bases between them.

V gene TRBV5-1 combines with J gene TRBJ1-1, with D possibly TRBD1 on 5 matching bases. The V end was cut by 2 bases, the J end by 0 bases, with 8 bases between. CDR3 size: 14 residues. The germline CDR1 and CDR2 sequences are SGHRS and YFSETQ. CDR3 in amino acids: CASSLGVMNTEAFF. CDR3 bases: TGCGCCAGCAGCTTAGGGGTTATGAACACTGAAGCTTTCTTT. The whole variable domain, filled in from reference TRBV5-1 and TRBJ1-1, reads KAGVTQTPRYLIKTRGQQVTLSCSPISGHRSVSWYQQTPGQGLQFLFEYFSETQRNKGNFPGRFSGRQFSNSRSEMNVSTLELGDSALYLCASSLGVMNTEAFFGQGTRLTVV.

The V call is TRBV27, the J call TRBJ2-1; the match to TRBD2 covers 13 bases. This CDR3 is built from 15 residues. The V gene end was trimmed by 6 bases and the J gene end by 8 bases; junction bases not matched to a gene: 7. Germline V lookup: CDR1 MNHEY, CDR2 SMNVEV (reference sequence). This CDR3 is CASRPLAGGRDEQFF. CDR3 sequence (DNA): TGTGCCAGCAGACCACTAGCGGGAGGGCGGGATGAGCAGTTCTTC.

This clone was counted only a few times. The rearrangement joins TRBV29-1 to TRBJ2-7; D perhaps matches TRBD2 (7 bases). The CDR3 runs to 14 residues. V dropped 7 bases and J dropped 2 bases, with 18 bases sitting between them. Germline V gene lookup returns CDR1 SQVTM and CDR2 ANQGSEA. Written as DNA, the CDR3 is TGCAGCGCTGGGGGGGGCATCGGGGCCTACGAGCAGTACTTC. Amino acids: CSAGGGIGAYEQYF.

The J gene is TRBJ1-5, the V gene TRBV5-4; unclear D gene. CDR1 and CDR2 (germline): SGHNT, YYREEE (reference sequence). The CDR3 loop spans 13 amino acids. The V gene lost 0 bases and the J gene lost 5 bases, with 6 bases spanning the gap. The CDR3, as DNA: TGTGCCAGCAGCTTGGGAGTATATCAGCCCCAGCATTTT. Translated: CASSLGVYQPQHF. Filled out from reference TRBV5-4 and TRBJ1-5, the complete variable domain reads ETGVTQSPTHLIKTRGQQVTLRCSSQSGHNTVSWYQQALGQGPQFIFQYYREEENGRGNFPPRFSGLQFPNYSSELNVNALELDDSALYLCASSLGVYQPQHFGDGTRLSIL.

The chain uses TRBV7-9 and TRBJ2-5, with D hard to call. Germline V gene lookup returns CDR1 SEHNR and CDR2 FQNEAQ (reference sequence). V lost 5 bases to trimming and J lost 2 bases, with 3 bases between them. The CDR3 sequence is 11 residues long. The DNA for the CDR3 is TGTGCCAGCAGCCCGCAAGAGACCCAGTACTTC. As protein: CASSPQETQYF.

CDR3 sequence: CASSQERPGANEKLFF. Here the CDR3 DNA reads TGCGCCAGCAGCCAAGAGAGGCCGGGGGCTAATGAAAAACTGTTTTTT. The gene calls are TRBV4-3 and TRBJ1-4; TRBD1 might be the D (5 bases). The V end lost 0 bases, the J end lost 3 bases, and 11 bases lay between the germline ends. The CDR3 is made up of 16 amino acids. Germline-derived CDR1 and CDR2 are LGHNA and YSLEER.

The DNA of the CDR3 is TGTGCCAGCAGCTCCGGGACTAGCGGGAAGCAGTTCTTC. This codes for CASSSGTSGKQFF. The chain links TRBV11-3 to TRBJ2-1, with 13 bases that match TRBD2. Germline V lookup: CDR1 SGHNT, CDR2 YENEEA. The CDR3 consists of 13 residues. Trimming cost V 4 bases and J 11 bases; bases outside gene matches: 2.